This T cell receptor beta chain appears in the sequencing data of a study of identical twins. Germline V gene sequence: CDR1 SQVTM, CDR2 ANQGSEA. The ends lost 5 bases at V and 3 bases at J; junction bases unmatched: 6. This CDR3 is built from 13 residues. TCRdb itself ran the 5' RACE reads through MiXCR, one entry per CDR3 protein. Found here are about 340,000 distinct CDR3 sequences, approximately 8.7% of them singletons; the top ten hold approximately 9.3%. Sequences were obtained from naive T cells sorted from blood. This chain uses TRBV29-1 with TRBJ2-7, with 8 bases aligning to TRBD2. This TCR was recovered from a woman aged 45-65 years in good health. The DNA for the CDR3 is TGCAGCGTTCGAGCGGGGGCAAACTACGAGCAGTACTTC. Encoded protein: CSVRAGANYEQYF.